This entry is about one TCR beta chain. The method was immunoSEQ multiplex PCR; TCRdb's version includes in-frame clones alone and lacks a portion of them. Of under 200,000 clones in the sample, approximately 96% are singletons; the top ten hold just over 1%. This sample stems from a study of control samples from healthy donors and cancer patients. Germline CDR1 reads MDHEN; CDR2 reads SYDVKM. The CDR3 covers 15 residues. V shed 2 bases and J 2 bases; nucleotides not matched to a gene: 4. This chain links TRBV28 with TRBJ2-7; TRBD2 aligns across 9 bases. The sequence came from a woman between 25 and 40 years old in good health. Sequencing was done on a sample of blood. The CDR3 spells CASSLQAGGPYEQYF. The CDR3 nucleotides are TGTGCCAGCAGTTTACAGGCGGGAGGGCCCTACGAGCAGTACTTC. Looking up the rest from reference TRBV28 and TRBJ2-7 gives the full variable domain: DVKVTQSSRYLVKRTGEKVFLECVQDMDHENMFWYRQDPGLGLRLIYFSYDVKMKEKGDIPEGYSVSREKKERFSLILESASTNQTSMYLCASSLQAGGPYEQYFGPGTRLTVT.